This TCR beta chain was obtained from a study of blood T cell repertoires in COVID-19 (dated by TCRdb to 2020 to 2022). Regarding the complete study: Samples covering the acute and convalescent phases of COVID-19 were provided by collaborators in the United States, Italy and Spain. The prospective study material was composed of cDNA or gDNA derived from T cells, B-cell-depleted T cells, or PBMCs. Deeply sampled blood TCRbeta repertoires from subjects exposed to, actively infected with, or recovered from COVID-19 were included in the dataset. A freely available public database, intended as a resource for researchers studying the immune response to SARS-CoV-2, is where the repertoires were released. Samples came from the ongoing ImmuneRACE study (first 160 participants) plus 1,254 subjects from 6 global collaborators. The sample metadata nearly always contained a de-identified subject ID, COVID-19 status, age in years and sex. Where available, HLA class I and class II types were taken from metadata supplied by the sample provider and were not determined by assay-based typing. The paper's findings and limits, for the study overall: Clinical and demographic metadata were provided uncurated, with the amount varying by source and participant.

Per the germline V gene, SGHRS is the CDR1 and YFSETQ is the CDR2. V is cut by 6 bases and J by 5 bases, and the space between the germline ends is 12 bases. The CDR3 numbers 12 residues from cysteine through phenylalanine. Only the CDR3 part of the read is kept: 36 bases, read in frame from the first base. Regarding this clone: The target of this receptor is not known. Base-call qualities are not available, and no considerably larger clone is one nucleotide away.

The immunoSEQ Assay, a bias-controlled multiplex PCR, was used to amplify TCRbeta CDR3 regions from genomic DNA. Processing in the source paper ran as follows. The number of nucleated cells in each sample was estimated from the amplification of reference gene primers within the assay. Sequence reads were collapsed and filtered to measure the absolute abundance of every unique TCRbeta CDR3 rearrangement. For each sample, productive Simpson clonality was calculated as the square root of Simpson's diversity index over productive rearrangements. TCRdb limited this immuneACCESS table to in-frame rearrangements with V and J called. A share of clones is missing; checked studies link under half to unresolved V genes, and the rest is unexplained. The V and J calls and clone size were taken over from that table, and D and trimming were inferred from the DNA. This sample is represented by fewer than 350,000 clones; roughly 89% of them were singletons. In total, the top ten clones hold roughly 1.6% of the sample.

Participants in the prospective study were enrolled through a virtual design, were aged 18 to 89 years, and lived in approximately 24 United States geographic areas. To assign participants to cohorts, the prospective study relied on clinical history that participants themselves reported in a screening survey and a study questionnaire. Mobile phlebotomists in the prospective study collected whole blood, serum and a nasopharyngeal or oropharyngeal swab from every participant. Over a roughly 2-month period, participants in the prospective study had the option of providing additional blood draws and questionnaires. Prospective study blood samples were shipped either frozen or at room temperature before DNA extraction.

The rearranged segments are TRBV5-1 and TRBJ2-7; the D region possibly corresponds to TRBD2 (6 bases align). The TCR originated in a woman between 18 and 29 years old with acute COVID-19. Input material: PBMCs or T cells enriched from blood (not recorded which). The DNA sequence is as follows: TGCGCCAGCACCGGGGGAATCAACGAGCAGTACTTC. Its coded protein is CASTGGINEQYF.